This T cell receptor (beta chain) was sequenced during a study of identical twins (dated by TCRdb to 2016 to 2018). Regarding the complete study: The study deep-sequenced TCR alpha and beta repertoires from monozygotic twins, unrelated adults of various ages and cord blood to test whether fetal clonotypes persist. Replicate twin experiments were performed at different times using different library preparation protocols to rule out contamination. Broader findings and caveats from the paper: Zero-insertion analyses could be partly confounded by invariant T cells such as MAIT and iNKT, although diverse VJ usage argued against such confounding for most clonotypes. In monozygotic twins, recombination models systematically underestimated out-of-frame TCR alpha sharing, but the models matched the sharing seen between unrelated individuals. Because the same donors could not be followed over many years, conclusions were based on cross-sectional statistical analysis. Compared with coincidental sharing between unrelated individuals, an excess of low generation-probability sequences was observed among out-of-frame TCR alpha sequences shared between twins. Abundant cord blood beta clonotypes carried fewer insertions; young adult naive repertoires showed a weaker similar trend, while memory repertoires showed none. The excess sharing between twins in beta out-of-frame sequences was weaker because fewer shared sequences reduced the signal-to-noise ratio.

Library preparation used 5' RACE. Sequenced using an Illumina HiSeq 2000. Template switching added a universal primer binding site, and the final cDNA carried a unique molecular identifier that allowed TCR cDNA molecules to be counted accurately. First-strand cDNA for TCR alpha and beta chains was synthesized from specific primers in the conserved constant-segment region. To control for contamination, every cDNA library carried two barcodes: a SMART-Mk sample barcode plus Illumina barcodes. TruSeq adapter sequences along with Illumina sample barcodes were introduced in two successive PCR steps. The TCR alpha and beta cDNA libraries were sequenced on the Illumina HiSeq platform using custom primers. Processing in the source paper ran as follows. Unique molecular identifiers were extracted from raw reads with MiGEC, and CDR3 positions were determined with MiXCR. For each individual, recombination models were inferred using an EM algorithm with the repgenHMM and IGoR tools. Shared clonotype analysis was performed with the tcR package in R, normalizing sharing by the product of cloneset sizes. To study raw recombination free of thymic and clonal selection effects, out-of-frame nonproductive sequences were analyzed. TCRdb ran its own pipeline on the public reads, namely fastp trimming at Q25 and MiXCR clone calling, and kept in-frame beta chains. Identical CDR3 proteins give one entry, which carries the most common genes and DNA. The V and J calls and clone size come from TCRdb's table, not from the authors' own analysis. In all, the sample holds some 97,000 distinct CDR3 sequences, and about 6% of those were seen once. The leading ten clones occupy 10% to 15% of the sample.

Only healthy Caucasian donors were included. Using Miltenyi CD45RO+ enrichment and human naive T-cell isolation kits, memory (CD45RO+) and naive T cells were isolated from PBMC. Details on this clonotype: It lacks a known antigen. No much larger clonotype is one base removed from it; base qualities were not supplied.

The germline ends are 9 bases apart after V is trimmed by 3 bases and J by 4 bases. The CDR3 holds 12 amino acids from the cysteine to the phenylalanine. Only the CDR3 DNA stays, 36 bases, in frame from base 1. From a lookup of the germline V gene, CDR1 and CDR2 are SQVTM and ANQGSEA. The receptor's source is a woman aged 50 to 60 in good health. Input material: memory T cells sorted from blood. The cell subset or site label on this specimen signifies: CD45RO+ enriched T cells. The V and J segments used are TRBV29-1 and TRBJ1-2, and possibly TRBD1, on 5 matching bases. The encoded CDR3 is CSVDQGGYGYTF. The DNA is TGCAGCGTTGATCAGGGCGGCTATGGCTACACCTTC.